The 32 T cell receptor beta chains given below trace back to one sample, sequenced in a study of blood T cells in healthy people across ages. A second PCR of 7 to 11 cycles used a sample-barcoded 5' primer and a J-beta primer mix. TCRdb redid the calling of the 5' RACE reads with MiXCR, one entry per CDR3 protein. The sample has over 1,500,000 distinct CDR3 sequences; about 39% are singletons. Sequenced input: blood. These receptors came from a human donor in good health.

The chain has TRBV5-5 and TRBJ1-5; D gene ambiguous. With 3 bases removed from V and 7 bases from J, the gap between germline ends came to 14 bases. The CDR3 has 14 residues. Germline assignment: CDR1 SGHKS and CDR2 YYEKEE (reference sequence). The CDR3: CASSSTGIGQPQHF. CDR3 in DNA: TGTGCCAGCAGCTCTACGGGGATAGGGCAGCCCCAGCATTTT.

The V gene is TRBV5-1, the J gene TRBJ2-7; D might be TRBD2 (6 bases). Germline loops: CDR1 SGHRS, CDR2 YFSETQ. V was pared by 4 bases and J by 7 bases, with 18 bases between. CDR3 length: 14 residues. Written as DNA, the CDR3 is TGCGCCAGCAGCGGGGACTTGGGAGGTGGGGAGCAGTACTTC. Encoded protein: CASSGDLGGGEQYF.

Note on this clonotype: This may be a read error: a much more frequent sequence differs by one nucleotide. V gene TRBV7-2 combines with J gene TRBJ2-3; D may be TRBD2 (6 bases). This CDR3 has 15 amino acids. Germline CDR1 is SGHTA and CDR2 is FQGNSA. V lost 1 base and J lost 3, with 11 bases in between. The CDR3, as DNA: TGTGCCAGCAGCTTAGTGCACGGGACTACAGATACGCAGTATTTT. It encodes CASSLVHGTTDTQYF.

The CDR3 nucleotides read TGCAGTGCTAGAGCCAGGTTGAACTATGGCTACACCTTC. The encoded protein is CSARARLNYGYTF. The V gene is TRBV20-1, the J gene TRBJ1-2; no clear D. This CDR3 is 13 amino acids long. Germline CDR1 is DFQATT and CDR2 is SNEGSKA (reference sequence). V was trimmed by 1 base and J by 2 bases, leaving 8 bases between them.

The chain combines TRBV28 with TRBJ1-2, with D possibly TRBD1 on 6 matching bases. With 4 bases removed from V and 3 bases from J, the gap between germline ends came to 18 bases. CDR3 length: 16 residues. Germline V lookup: CDR1 MDHEN, CDR2 SYDVKM. The CDR3 coding sequence is TGTGCCAGCAGTTCAACTGAGGGGGGAAGCTACTATGGCTACACCTTC. Translation gives CASSSTEGGSYYGYTF.

This clonotype was counted between two and nine times. CDR3: CSAWDSENTEAFF. DNA for the CDR3: TGCAGCGCTTGGGACAGCGAGAACACTGAAGCTTTCTTT. The rearrangement uses TRBV29-1 and TRBJ1-1, with TRBD1 matching 7 bases. The V gene's germline CDR1 is SQVTM and CDR2 ANQGSEA. Trimming took 7 bases from V and 1 from J; bases not matched to a gene: 6. The CDR3 runs 13 residues. Drawing the rest from reference TRBV29-1 and TRBJ1-1, the complete variable domain is SAVISQKPSRDICQRGTSLTIQCQVDSQVTMMFWYRQQPGQSLTLIATANQGSEATYESGFVIDKFPISRPNLTFSTLTVSNMSPEDSSIYLCSAWDSENTEAFFGQGTRLTVV.

The chain couples TRBV11-2 to TRBJ2-1; D is unclear. V lost 0 bases and J lost 6, with 9 bases in between. Germline CDR1 and CDR2: SGHAT and FQNNGV. The CDR3 has 14 residues. The CDR3 DNA follows: TGTGCCAGCAGCTTAGAGTTTACCATCAATGAGCAGTTCTTC. Protein product: CASSLEFTINEQFF.

Only a few counts were recorded for this clonotype. The chain is built from TRBV20-1 and TRBJ2-7, with D possibly TRBD2 on 6 matching bases. The ends were cut back, 5 bases at V and 7 bases at J, with 15 bases in the middle. This CDR3 is built from 12 residues. The germline V gene has CDR1 DFQATT and CDR2 SNEGSKA (reference sequence). The DNA of the CDR3 is TGCAGTGCTGGGACCCTTGCGGGGGAGCAGTACTTC. It codes for CSAGTLAGEQYF.

This clonotype was counted only a few times. This chain connects TRBV9 to TRBJ1-6; no definite D call. The germline V and J ends were trimmed by 4 bases and 8 bases, with 13 bases remaining between them. Germline CDR1 and CDR2: SGDLS and YYNGEE. The CDR3 extends over 14 amino acids. The CDR3 DNA follows: TGTGCCAGCAGCTTTCGGACGGATTATTCACCCCTCCACTTT. It is translated as CASSFRTDYSPLHF.

This clonotype was found a few times. The chain combines TRBV24-1 with TRBJ2-1; 12 bases align to TRBD2. Per germline, CDR1 KGHDR and CDR2 SFDVKD. Losses at the gene ends were 6 bases for V and 8 bases for J; bases not matched to a gene: 13. The CDR3 sequence is 17 residues long. Here the CDR3 DNA reads TGTGCCACCAGTAACCCACTAGCGGGGGGAAGGGTTTATGAGCAGTTCTTC. Protein product: CATSNPLAGGRVYEQFF.

As for this clonotype: Germline is not matched at one junction end, which may reflect a read error. The gene calls are TRBV7-9 and TRBJ2-5; TRBD1 might be the D (7 bases). The J call may be in error: the DNA end matches TRBJ2-7 better. Germline lookup yields CDR1 SEHNR and CDR2 FQNEAQ (reference sequence). The CDR3 contains 16 residues. This CDR3 is CACSLTSEGAGYEQYF. Written as DNA, the CDR3 is TGTGCCTGCAGCTTAACGTCCGAGGGGGCGGGATACGAGCAGTACTTC.

The chain couples TRBV12-3 or TRBV12-4 to TRBJ2-3; no firm D call. Trimming took 2 bases from V and 0 from J, leaving 6 bases between them. The CDR3 is 14 amino acids. CDR3 amino acids: CASSLIESTDTQYF. In nucleotides, the CDR3 is TGTGCCAGCAGTTTAATCGAGAGCACAGATACGCAGTATTTT.

V and J are TRBV2 and TRBJ2-5; D may be TRBD2 (5 bases). Germline values: CDR1 SNHLY, CDR2 FYNNEI. The V end was cut by 0 bases, the J end by 9 bases, with 20 bases between. This CDR3 is 16 amino acids long. The CDR3 reads CASSEALRDSRGSQYF. The CDR3 bases are TGTGCCAGCAGTGAAGCGCTTCGGGATAGTAGAGGGTCCCAGTACTTC. Full variable domain (outside the CDR3, taken from reference TRBV2 and TRBJ2-5): EPEVTQTPSHQVTQMGQEVILRCVPISNHLYFYWYRQILGQKVEFLVSFYNNEISEKSEIFDDQFSVERPDGSNFTLKIRSTKLEDSAMYFCASSEALRDSRGSQYFGPGTRLLVL.

This sequence joins TRBV29-1 and TRBJ1-3, with no clear D. In germline, CDR1 is SQVTM, CDR2 ANQGSEA. V was trimmed by 2 bases and J by 4 bases, leaving 3 bases between them. The CDR3 has 11 amino acids. CDR3 nucleotides: TGCAGCGTTGAATTCGGAAACACCATATATTTT. This encodes CSVEFGNTIYF. The complete variable domain, with remaining parts taken from reference TRBV29-1 and TRBJ1-3, reads SAVISQKPSRDICQRGTSLTIQCQVDSQVTMMFWYRQQPGQSLTLIATANQGSEATYESGFVIDKFPISRPNLTFSTLTVSNMSPEDSSIYLCSVEFGNTIYFGEGSWLTVV.

The rearrangement joins TRBV15 to TRBJ2-1; unclear D gene. Trimming removed 0 bases from V and 9 bases from J, with 9 bases in between. The CDR3 has 13 amino acids. Germline V CDR1 and CDR2: LNHNV, YYDKDF (reference sequence). For the CDR3, the DNA is TGTGCCACCAGCAGAGATGTTCGGTTTGAGCAGTTCTTC. Residues: CATSRDVRFEQFF. The whole variable domain, remainder taken from reference TRBV15 and TRBJ2-1, is DAMVIQNPRYQVTQFGKPVTLSCSQTLNHNVMYWYQQKSSQAPKLLFHYYDKDFNNEADTPDNFQSRRPNTSFCFLDIRSPGLGDTAMYLCATSRDVRFEQFFGPGTRLTVL.

This clonotype was seen only a few times. The chain couples TRBV7-9 to TRBJ2-5; 7 bases match TRBD2. CDR3 size: 15 residues. Unmatched junction bases numbered 17, after V lost 5 bases and J lost 11 bases. The germline V gene has CDR1 SEHNR and CDR2 FQNEAQ (reference sequence). The chain's CDR3 is CASSPGWRTGGEQYF. Written as DNA, the CDR3 is TGTGCCAGCAGCCCTGGGTGGCGGACGGGGGGAGAGCAGTACTTC.

The V call is TRBV5-6, the J call TRBJ1-6, with D possibly TRBD1 on 5 matching bases. Germline V lookup: CDR1 SGHDT, CDR2 YYEEEE. The CDR3 spans 16 residues. V lost 0 bases, J lost 0 bases, and 7 bases lay in between. CDR3 residues: CASSLGQGSYNSPLHF. CDR3 DNA: TGTGCCAGCAGCTTGGGGCAGGGCTCCTATAATTCACCCCTCCACTTT.

This clonotype was counted a few times. This chain connects TRBV7-2 to TRBJ1-2; no firm D call. CDR1 SGHTA and CDR2 FQGNSA come from the germline V gene. CDR3 size: 15 residues. V lost 3 bases and J lost 6, with 17 bases in between. CDR3 nucleotides: TGTGCCAGCAGCTTGCGCGAAACCCCGTGGGATGGCTACACCTTC. This sequence encodes CASSLRETPWDGYTF.

The chain employs TRBV5-1 and TRBJ2-1, with 11 bases aligning to TRBD2. CDR3 length: 17 amino acids. Germline V gene data show CDR1 as SGHRS and CDR2 as YFSETQ. The junction had 3 bases not matched to a gene; V was cut back by 0 bases and J by 1 base. The CDR3 sequence is CASSLGLAGISYNEQFF. DNA for the CDR3: TGCGCCAGCAGCTTGGGACTAGCGGGGATTTCCTACAATGAGCAGTTCTTC.

Only a few counts were recorded for this clonotype. The chain employs TRBV4-3 and TRBJ2-4; the match to TRBD2 covers 10 bases. Looked up from germline, CDR1 is LGHNA and CDR2 is YSLEER. CDR3 size: 15 residues. V lost 5 bases to trimming and J lost 4 bases; unmatched junction nucleotides: 5. CDR3 sequence: CASSSQLAGKNIQYF. The CDR3 region has the DNA TGCGCCAGCAGCTCCCAACTAGCGGGGAAAAACATTCAGTACTTC.

The CDR3 loop is CASSQANGPYEQYF. The CDR3 nucleotides are TGCGCCAGCAGCCAAGCGAACGGACCCTACGAGCAGTACTTC. The V and J genes are TRBV4-1 and TRBJ2-7; D is unclear. This CDR3 spans 14 amino acids. Germline lookup yields CDR1 MGHRA and CDR2 YSYEKL. Trimming left V 1 base short and J 2 bases short, with 9 bases between.

This clonotype was seen just once. The chain joins TRBV7-2 to TRBJ2-5; TRBD1 agrees at 7 bases. The CDR3 spans 13 residues. Germline CDR1 and CDR2: SGHTA and FQGNSA. V was pared by 5 bases and J by 7 bases, with 7 bases of the junction left unmatched. The DNA of the CDR3 is TGTGCCAGCAGCGTCAGGGGGATGGGGACCCAGTACTTC. It codes for CASSVRGMGTQYF.

V usage is TRBV29-1 and J usage is TRBJ1-1; D gene unclear. The length of the CDR3 is 13 residues. Germline V gene lookup returns CDR1 SQVTM and CDR2 ANQGSEA. Trimming stripped 3 bases from V and 13 bases from J, with 21 bases between. DNA of the CDR3: TGCAGCGTTGAGCTGGGGAGTACAACTTCGGGTTTCTTT. It yields the protein CSVELGSTTSGFF.

V and J are TRBV7-6 and TRBJ2-3; no definite D call. With 3 bases removed from V and 2 bases from J, the gap between germline ends came to 12 bases. The CDR3 is 15 residues long. Germline CDR1 SGHVS, CDR2 FNYEAQ. CDR3: CASSLAPRLTDTQYF. In DNA form, the CDR3 reads TGTGCCAGCAGCTTGGCACCGAGACTCACAGATACGCAGTATTTT.

This clonotype has more than one count but fewer than ten. The chain links TRBV10-3 to TRBJ2-7, with 7 bases aligning to TRBD2. CDR3 length: 14 residues. Germline V gene lookup returns CDR1 ENHRY and CDR2 SYGVKD. V lost 11 bases, J lost 2 bases, and 12 bases stayed unmatched. In DNA form, the CDR3 reads TGTGCCGTAAAAGCCAACGGGGGGACCTACGAGCAGTACTTC. As protein: CAVKANGGTYEQYF.

The chain employs TRBV12-3 or TRBV12-4 and TRBJ2-5, with D tentatively TRBD2 (6 bases). This CDR3 is 15 amino acids long. Trimming took off 3 bases at V and 4 bases at J, with 15 bases between the two ends. Here the CDR3 reads CASSLGITGGETQYF. Written as DNA, the CDR3 is TGTGCCAGCAGTTTGGGGATAACCGGGGGAGAGACCCAGTACTTC.

This clonotype came up a few times. The V call is TRBV6-5, the J call TRBJ2-7; the match to TRBD1 covers 7 bases. Per germline, CDR1 MNHEY and CDR2 SVGAGI. Germline trimming cut 4 bases from V and 2 bases from J; bases unmatched to any gene: 5. This CDR3 has 14 amino acids. Here the CDR3 DNA reads TGTGCCAGCAGTTTAGACAGGGAACCCTACGAGCAGTACTTC. It is translated as CASSLDREPYEQYF.

This clonotype was seen more than once but under ten times. A much bigger clone sits one base away, suggesting this may be a read error. CDR3 sequence reads: CAGSESTVDTGELFF. CDR3 nucleotides: TGTGCCGGCAGTGAATCGACAGTCGATACCGGGGAGCTGTTTTTT. The rearrangement joins TRBV2 to TRBJ2-2, with D tentatively TRBD1 (5 bases). The germline gives CDR1 SNHLY, CDR2 FYNNEI. There are 15 residues in the CDR3.

The J gene is TRBJ1-5, the V gene TRBV6-5; 7 bases line up with TRBD1. Trimming at V came to 5 bases and at J to 5 bases, leaving 9 bases not matched to a gene. In germline, CDR1 is MNHEY, CDR2 SVGAGI. The CDR3 sequence is 15 residues long. The CDR3 DNA reads as TGTGCCAGCAGTCCTACCGGGACAGTGGATCAGCCCCAGCATTTT. This codes for CASSPTGTVDQPQHF.

This chain uses TRBV4-2 with TRBJ1-3, with 9 bases aligning to TRBD1. This CDR3 has 16 residues. The J segment lost 0 bases and the V segment lost 6 bases, leaving 6 bases of the junction unmatched. CDR1 and CDR2 (germline): LGHNA, YNFKEQ. The DNA of the CDR3 is TGTGCCAGCAGTCGGGACAGGGTTTACTCTGGAAACACCATATATTTT. Translated, it gives CASSRDRVYSGNTIYF.

This clonotype was picked up a small number of times. The chain employs TRBV12-3 or TRBV12-4 and TRBJ1-5, with D maybe TRBD1 (5 bases). The germline V and J ends were trimmed by 2 bases and 2 bases, with 10 bases remaining between them. The CDR3 runs to 15 residues. The CDR3 nucleotides are TGTGCCAGCAGTTTATCGGGGGATGGCAATCAGCCCCAGCATTTT. This gives the protein CASSLSGDGNQPQHF.

The V and J genes are TRBV12-3 or TRBV12-4 and TRBJ2-4; D is uncertain. Judging by the DNA end, TRBJ2-7 fits better; the J call may be wrong. The CDR3 runs 14 residues. The CDR3 DNA reads TGTGCCAGCAGTTTAAACAATGGGTTCTACGAGCAGTACTTC. It yields the protein CASSLNNGFYEQYF.